This paragraph covers one T cell receptor beta chain sequence. These data are taken from a study of blood T cell repertoires in COVID-19. At the level of the study: Sites in the United States, Italy and Spain provided acute and convalescent COVID-19 samples. PBMCs, B-cell-depleted T cells, or T cells provided the cDNA or gDNA that made up the material.

Study processing details: Amplification with reference gene primers provided the estimates of nucleated cell counts. The table came from immunoSEQ multiplex PCR; TCRdb's copy has only in-frame clones and leaves some out. Clonal size and the V and J genes are those of that table, whereas D and trimming came from the DNA. The sample shows 90,000 to 130,000 clones, 70% to 90% of them seen only once. CDR1 SGHTA and CDR2 FQGNSA come from the germline V gene. Deletions cut 0 bases from V and 5 bases from J, with 8 bases between. The CDR3 totals 13 residues. The V call is TRBV7-2, the J call TRBJ2-7; possibly TRBD2 for D (5 bases). The sample consisted of peripheral blood. The TCR sequence derives from a man aged 40-50 years with acute or convalescent COVID-19. The CDR3 is CASSLAGRNEQYF. As DNA, the CDR3 is TGTGCCAGCAGCTTAGCGGGGAGAAACGAGCAGTACTTC.